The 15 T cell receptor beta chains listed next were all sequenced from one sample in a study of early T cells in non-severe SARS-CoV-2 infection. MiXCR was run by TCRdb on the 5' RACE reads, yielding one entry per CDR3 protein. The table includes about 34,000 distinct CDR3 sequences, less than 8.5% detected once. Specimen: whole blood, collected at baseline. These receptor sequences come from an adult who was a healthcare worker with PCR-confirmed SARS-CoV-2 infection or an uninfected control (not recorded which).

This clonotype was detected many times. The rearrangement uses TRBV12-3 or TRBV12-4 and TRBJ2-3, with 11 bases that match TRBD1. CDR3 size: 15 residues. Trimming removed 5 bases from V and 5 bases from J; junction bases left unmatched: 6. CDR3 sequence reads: CASSDGTGGKDTQYF. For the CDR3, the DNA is TGTGCCAGCAGTGACGGGACAGGGGGTAAAGATACGCAGTATTTT.

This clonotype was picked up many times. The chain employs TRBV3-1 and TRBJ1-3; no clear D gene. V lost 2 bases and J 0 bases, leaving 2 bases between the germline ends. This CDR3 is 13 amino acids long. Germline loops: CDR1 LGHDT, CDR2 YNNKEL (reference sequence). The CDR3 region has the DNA TGTGCCAGCAGCCAAAACTCTGGAAACACCATATATTTT. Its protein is CASSQNSGNTIYF.

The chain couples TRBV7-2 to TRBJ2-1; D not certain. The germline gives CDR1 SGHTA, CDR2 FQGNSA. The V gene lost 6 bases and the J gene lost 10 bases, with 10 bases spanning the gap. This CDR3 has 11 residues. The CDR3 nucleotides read TGTGCCAGCAGACGCCTAGGGGAGCAGTTCTTC. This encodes CASRRLGEQFF. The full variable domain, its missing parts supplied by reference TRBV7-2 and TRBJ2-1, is GAGVSQSPSNKVTEKGKDVELRCDPISGHTALYWYRQSLGQGLEFLIYFQGNSAPDKSGLPSDRFSAERTGGSVSTLTIQRTQQEDSAVYLCASRRLGEQFFGPGTRLTVL.

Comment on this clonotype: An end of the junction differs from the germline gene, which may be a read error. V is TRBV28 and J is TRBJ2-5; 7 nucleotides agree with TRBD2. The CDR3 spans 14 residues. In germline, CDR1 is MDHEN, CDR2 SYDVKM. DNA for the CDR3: TGTGCCAGCAGTTTGACTAGCTCGATTGAGACCCAGCACTTC. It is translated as CASSLTSSIETQHF.

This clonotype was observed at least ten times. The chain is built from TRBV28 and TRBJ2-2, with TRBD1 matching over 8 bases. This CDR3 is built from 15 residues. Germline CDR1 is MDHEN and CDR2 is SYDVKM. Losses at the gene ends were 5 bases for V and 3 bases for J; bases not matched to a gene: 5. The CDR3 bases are TGTGCCAGCAGTCCCGCGGACAGGGACACCGGGGAGCTGTTTTTT. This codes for CASSPADRDTGELFF.

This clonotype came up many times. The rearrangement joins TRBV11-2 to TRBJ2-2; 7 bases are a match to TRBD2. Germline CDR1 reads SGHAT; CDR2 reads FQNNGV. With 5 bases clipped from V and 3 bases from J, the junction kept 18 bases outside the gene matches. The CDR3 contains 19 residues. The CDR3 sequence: CASSPRSRGSFRDTGELFF. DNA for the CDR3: TGTGCCAGCAGCCCCAGGAGTCGCGGGAGTTTTCGAGACACCGGGGAGCTGTTTTTT.

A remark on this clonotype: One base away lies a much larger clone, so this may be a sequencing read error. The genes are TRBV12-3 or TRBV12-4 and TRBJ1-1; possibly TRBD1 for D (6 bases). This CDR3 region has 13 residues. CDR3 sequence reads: CASSLTGNSEAFF. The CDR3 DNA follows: TGTGCCAGCAGTTTAACAGGGAACTCTGAAGCTTTCTTT.

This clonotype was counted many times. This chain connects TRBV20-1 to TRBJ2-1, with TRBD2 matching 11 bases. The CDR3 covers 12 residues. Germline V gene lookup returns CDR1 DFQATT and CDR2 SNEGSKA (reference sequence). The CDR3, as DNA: TGCACCATAGCGGGAGGGCAGAATGAGCAGTTCTTC. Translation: CTIAGGQNEQFF.

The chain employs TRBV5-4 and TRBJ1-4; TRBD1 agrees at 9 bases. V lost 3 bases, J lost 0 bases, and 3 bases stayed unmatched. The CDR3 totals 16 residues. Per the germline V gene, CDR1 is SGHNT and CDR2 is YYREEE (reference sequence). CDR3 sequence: CASSSGQGATNEKLFF. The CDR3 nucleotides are TGTGCCAGCAGCTCGGGACAGGGCGCAACTAATGAAAAACTGTTTTTT.

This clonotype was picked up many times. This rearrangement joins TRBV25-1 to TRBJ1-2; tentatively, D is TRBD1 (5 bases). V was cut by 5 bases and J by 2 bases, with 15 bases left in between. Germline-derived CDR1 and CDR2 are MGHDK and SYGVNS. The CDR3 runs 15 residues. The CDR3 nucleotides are TGTGCCAGCAGTCCTCAACCCCGGGGGAACTATGGCTACACCTTC. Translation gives CASSPQPRGNYGYTF.

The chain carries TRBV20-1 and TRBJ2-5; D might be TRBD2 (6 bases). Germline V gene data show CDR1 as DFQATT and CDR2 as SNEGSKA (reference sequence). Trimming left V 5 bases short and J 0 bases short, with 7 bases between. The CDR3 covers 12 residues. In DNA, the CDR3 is TGCAGTGCTCGGGACTACCAAGAGACCCAGTACTTC. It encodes CSARDYQETQYF.

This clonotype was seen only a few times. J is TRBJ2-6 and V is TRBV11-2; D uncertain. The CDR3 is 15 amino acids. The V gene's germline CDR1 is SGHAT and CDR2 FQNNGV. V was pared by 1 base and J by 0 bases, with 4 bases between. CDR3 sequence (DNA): TGTGCCAGCAGCTTAGCTCCCTCTGGGGCCAACGTCCTGACTTTC. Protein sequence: CASSLAPSGANVLTF.

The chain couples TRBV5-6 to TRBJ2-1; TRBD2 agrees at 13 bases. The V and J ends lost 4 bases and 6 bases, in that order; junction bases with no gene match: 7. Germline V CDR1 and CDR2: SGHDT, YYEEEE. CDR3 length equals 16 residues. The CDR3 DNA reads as TGTGCCAGCAGCACTATGGGACTAGCGGGACGCAATGAGCAGTTCTTC. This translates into CASSTMGLAGRNEQFF. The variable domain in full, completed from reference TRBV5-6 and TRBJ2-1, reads DAGVTQSPTHLIKTRGQQVTLRCSPKSGHDTVSWYQQALGQGPQFIFQYYEEEERQRGNFPDRFSGHQFPNYSSELNVNALLLGDSALYLCASSTMGLAGRNEQFFGPGTRLTVL.

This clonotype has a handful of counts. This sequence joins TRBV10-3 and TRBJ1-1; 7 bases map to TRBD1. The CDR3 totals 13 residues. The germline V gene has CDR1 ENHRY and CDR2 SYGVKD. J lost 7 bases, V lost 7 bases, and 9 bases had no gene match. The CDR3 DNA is TGTGCCATCACAAGAGGGGGCCTGGATGAAGCTTTCTTT. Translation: CAITRGGLDEAFF.

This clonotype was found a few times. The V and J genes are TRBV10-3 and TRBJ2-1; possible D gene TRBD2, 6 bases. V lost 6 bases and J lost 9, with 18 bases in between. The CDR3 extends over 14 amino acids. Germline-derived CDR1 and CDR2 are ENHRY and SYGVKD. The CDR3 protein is CAIRPATGVVEQFF. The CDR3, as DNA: TGTGCCATCAGACCAGCGACGGGAGTGGTTGAGCAGTTCTTC.